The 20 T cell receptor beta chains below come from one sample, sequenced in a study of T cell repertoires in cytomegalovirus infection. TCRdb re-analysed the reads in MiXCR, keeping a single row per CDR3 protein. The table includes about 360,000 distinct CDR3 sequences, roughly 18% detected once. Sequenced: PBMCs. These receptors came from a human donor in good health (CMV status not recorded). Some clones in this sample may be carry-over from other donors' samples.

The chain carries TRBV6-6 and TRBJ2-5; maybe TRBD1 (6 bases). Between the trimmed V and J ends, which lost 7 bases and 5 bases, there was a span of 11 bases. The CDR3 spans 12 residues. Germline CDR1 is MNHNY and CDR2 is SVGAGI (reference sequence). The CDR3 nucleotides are TGTGCCAGCACCAGGGGAACGGAGACCCAGTACTTC. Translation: CASTRGTETQYF.

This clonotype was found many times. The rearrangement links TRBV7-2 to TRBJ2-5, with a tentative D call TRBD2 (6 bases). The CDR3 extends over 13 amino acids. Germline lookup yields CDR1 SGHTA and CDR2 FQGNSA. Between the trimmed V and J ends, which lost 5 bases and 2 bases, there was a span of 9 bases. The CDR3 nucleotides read TGTGCCAGCAGCCCTGGGGGGCAAGAGACCCAGTACTTC. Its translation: CASSPGGQETQYF. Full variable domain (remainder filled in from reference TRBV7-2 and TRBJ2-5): GAGVSQSPSNKVTEKGKDVELRCDPISGHTALYWYRQSLGQGLEFLIYFQGNSAPDKSGLPSDRFSAERTGGSVSTLTIQRTQQEDSAVYLCASSPGGQETQYFGPGTRLLVL.

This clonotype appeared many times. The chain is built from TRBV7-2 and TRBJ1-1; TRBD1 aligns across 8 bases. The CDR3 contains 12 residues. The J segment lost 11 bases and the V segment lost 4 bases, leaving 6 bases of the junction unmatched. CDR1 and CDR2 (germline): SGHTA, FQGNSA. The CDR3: CASSSYRGMAFF. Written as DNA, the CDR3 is TGTGCCAGCAGCTCCTACAGGGGGATGGCTTTCTTT.

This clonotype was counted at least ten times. The CDR3 spells CASSYGGYRNTEAFF. The CDR3 DNA reads as TGTGCCAGCAGTTACGGGGGCTACCGGAACACTGAAGCTTTCTTT. The chain combines TRBV6-6 with TRBJ1-1, with D possibly being TRBD1 (6 bases). Germline-derived CDR1 and CDR2 are MNHNY and SVGAGI (reference sequence). The CDR3 is 15 amino acids. V was cut by 2 bases and J by 1 base, with 11 bases left in between.

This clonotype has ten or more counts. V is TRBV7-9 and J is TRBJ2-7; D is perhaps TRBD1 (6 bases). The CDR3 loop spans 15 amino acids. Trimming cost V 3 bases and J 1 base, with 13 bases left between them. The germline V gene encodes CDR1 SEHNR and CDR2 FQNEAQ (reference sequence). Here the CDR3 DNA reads TGTGCCAGCAGCTTCAGGGGACGGACGTCCTACGAGCAGTACTTC. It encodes CASSFRGRTSYEQYF. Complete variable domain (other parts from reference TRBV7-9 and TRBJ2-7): DTGVSQNPRHKITKRGQNVTFRCDPISEHNRLYWYRQTLGQGPEFLTYFQNEAQLEKSRLLSDRFSAERPKGSFSTLEIQRTEQGDSAMYLCASSFRGRTSYEQYFGPGTRLTVT.

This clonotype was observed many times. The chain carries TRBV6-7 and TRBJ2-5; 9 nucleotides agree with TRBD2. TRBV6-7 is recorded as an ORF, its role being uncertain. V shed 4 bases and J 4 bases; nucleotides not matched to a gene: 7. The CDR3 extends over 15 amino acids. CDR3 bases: TGTGCCAGCAGTTCAGAGCTGCGGGAGGGAGAGACCCAGTACTTC. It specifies CASSSELREGETQYF.

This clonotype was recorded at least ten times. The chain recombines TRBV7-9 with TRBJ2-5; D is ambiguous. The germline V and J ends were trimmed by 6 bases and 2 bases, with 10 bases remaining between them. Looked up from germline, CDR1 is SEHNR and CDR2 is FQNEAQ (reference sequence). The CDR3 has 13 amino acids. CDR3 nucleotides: TGTGCCAGCAGTTTCTCGGGTCAAGAGACCCAGTACTTC. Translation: CASSFSGQETQYF.

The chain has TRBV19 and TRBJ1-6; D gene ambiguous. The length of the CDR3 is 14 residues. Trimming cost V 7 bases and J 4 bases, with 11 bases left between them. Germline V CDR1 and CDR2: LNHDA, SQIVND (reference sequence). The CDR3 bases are TGTGCCAGTACGAAAGGCAGTTATAATTCACCCCTCCACTTT. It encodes CASTKGSYNSPLHF.

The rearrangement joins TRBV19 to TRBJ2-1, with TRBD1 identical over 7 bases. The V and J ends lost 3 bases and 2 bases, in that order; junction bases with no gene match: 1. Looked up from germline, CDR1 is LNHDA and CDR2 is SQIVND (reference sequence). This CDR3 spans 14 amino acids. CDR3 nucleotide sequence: TGTGCCAGTAGTATTCAGGGGGCCTACAATGAGCAGTTCTTC. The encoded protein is CASSIQGAYNEQFF.

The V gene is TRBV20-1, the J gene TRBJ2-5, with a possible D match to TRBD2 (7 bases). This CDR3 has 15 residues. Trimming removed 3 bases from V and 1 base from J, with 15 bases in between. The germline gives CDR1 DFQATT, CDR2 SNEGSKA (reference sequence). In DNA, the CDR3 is TGCAGTGCTAGTGGGGGGGGCAGGTCCCAAGAGACCCAGTACTTC. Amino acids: CSASGGGRSQETQYF.

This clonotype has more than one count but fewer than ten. For the CDR3, the DNA is TGTGCCAGCAGCTTAGGTGGGCAAGGAAACACCATATATTTT. Protein product: CASSLGGQGNTIYF. The V gene is TRBV7-6, the J gene TRBJ1-3, with D unresolved. Germline CDR1 SGHVS, CDR2 FNYEAQ. The ends were cut back, 1 base at V and 4 bases at J, with 8 bases in the middle. This CDR3 region has 14 residues.

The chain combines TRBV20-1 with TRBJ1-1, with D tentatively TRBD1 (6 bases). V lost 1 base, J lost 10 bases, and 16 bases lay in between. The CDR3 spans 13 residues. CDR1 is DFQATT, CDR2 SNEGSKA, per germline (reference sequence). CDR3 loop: CSARGDTQDGAFF. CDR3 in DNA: TGCAGTGCTAGAGGGGACACTCAGGATGGAGCTTTCTTT.

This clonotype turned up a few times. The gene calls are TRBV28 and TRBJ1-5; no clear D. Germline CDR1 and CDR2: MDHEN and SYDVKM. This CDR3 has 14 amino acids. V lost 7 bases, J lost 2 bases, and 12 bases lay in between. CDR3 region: CASTRPLGNQPQHF. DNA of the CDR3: TGTGCCAGCACCCGTCCACTGGGCAATCAGCCCCAGCATTTT.

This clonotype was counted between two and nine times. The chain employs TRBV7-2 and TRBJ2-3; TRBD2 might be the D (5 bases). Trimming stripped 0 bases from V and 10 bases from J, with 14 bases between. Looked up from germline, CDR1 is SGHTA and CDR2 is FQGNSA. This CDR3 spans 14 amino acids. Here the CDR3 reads CASSLAGFGIPQYF. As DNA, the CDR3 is TGTGCCAGCAGCTTAGCAGGTTTCGGGATCCCGCAGTATTTT.

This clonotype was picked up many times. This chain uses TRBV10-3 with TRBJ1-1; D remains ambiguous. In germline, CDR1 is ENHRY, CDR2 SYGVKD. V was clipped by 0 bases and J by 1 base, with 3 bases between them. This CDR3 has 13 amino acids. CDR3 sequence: CAISESGNTEAFF. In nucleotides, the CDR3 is TGTGCCATCAGTGAGTCCGGGAACACTGAAGCTTTCTTT.

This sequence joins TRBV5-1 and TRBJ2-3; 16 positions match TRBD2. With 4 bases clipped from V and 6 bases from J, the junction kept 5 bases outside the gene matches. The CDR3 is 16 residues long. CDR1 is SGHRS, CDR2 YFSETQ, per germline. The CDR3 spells CASSTGTSGGADTQYF. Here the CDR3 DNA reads TGCGCCAGCAGCACAGGGACTAGCGGGGGGGCGGATACGCAGTATTTT.

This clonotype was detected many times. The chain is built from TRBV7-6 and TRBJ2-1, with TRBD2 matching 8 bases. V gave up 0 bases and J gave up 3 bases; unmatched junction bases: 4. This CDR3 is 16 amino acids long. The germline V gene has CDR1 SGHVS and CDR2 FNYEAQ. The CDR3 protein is CASSLARGTSYNEQFF. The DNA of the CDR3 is TGTGCCAGCAGCTTAGCGAGAGGGACTAGCTACAATGAGCAGTTCTTC. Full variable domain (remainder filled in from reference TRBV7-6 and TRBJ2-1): GAGVSQSPRYKVTKRGQDVALRCDPISGHVSLYWYRQALGQGPEFLTYFNYEAQQDKSGLPNDRFSAERPEGSISTLTIQRTEQRDSAMYRCASSLARGTSYNEQFFGPGTRLTVL.

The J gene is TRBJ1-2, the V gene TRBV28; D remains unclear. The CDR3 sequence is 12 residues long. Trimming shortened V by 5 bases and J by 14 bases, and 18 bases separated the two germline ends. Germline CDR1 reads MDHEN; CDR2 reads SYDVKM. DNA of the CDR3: TGTGCCAGCAGTCTTCGGAACATCGCCCTGACCTTC. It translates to CASSLRNIALTF.

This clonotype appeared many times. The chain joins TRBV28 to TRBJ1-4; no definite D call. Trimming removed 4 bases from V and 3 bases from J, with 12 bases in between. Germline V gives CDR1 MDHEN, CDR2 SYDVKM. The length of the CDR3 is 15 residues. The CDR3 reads CASSSPSISNEKLFF. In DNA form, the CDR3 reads TGTGCCAGCAGTTCCCCCTCTATCTCTAATGAAAAACTGTTTTTT.

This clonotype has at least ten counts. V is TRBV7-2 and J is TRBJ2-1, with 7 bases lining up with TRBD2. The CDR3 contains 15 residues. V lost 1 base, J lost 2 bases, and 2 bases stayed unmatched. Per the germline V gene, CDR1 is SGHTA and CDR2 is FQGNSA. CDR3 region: CASSLGGSTYNEQFF. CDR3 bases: TGTGCCAGCAGCTTAGGCGGGAGTACCTACAATGAGCAGTTCTTC.